A selection of T cell receptor beta chains follows, all from one sample in a study of radiation and T cells in renal cell carcinoma. Repertoires were generated with immunoSEQ multiplex PCR, while TCRdb's copy carries only in-frame clones and drops some. The repertoire holds approximately 18,000 clones, 50% to 65% seen once, with about 12% in the top ten. Specimen: tumor tissue, collected from a patient whose treatment included radiotherapy and nephrectomy. These TCRs come from a woman in her 70s with renal cell carcinoma. The CDR3 runs from the conserved cysteine through the conserved F or W. The D gene is left open where the match is weak. Clone size, where shown, is once, few, many, or a class for clones that have expanded.

TRBD1	TRBV30	TRBJ1-5	NA	CAWSTGGPGQPQHF	TGTGCCTGGAGCACAGGGGGTCCGGGACAGCCCCAGCATTTT
NA	TRBV7-2	TRBJ1-1	NA	CASSLDRAFEAFF	TGTGCCAGCAGCTTAGACAGGGCCTTTGAAGCTTTCTTT
NA	TRBV29-1	TRBJ1-2	NA	CSVEREFYGYTF	TGCAGCGTTGAAAGGGAGTTCTATGGCTACACCTTC
NA	TRBV5-8	TRBJ1-5	NA	CASSLEVASNQPQHF	TGTGCCAGCAGCTTGGAGGTAGCTAGCAATCAGCCCCAGCATTTT
TRBD1	TRBV5-5	TRBJ1-2	few	CASRYQGDSSYGYTF	TGTGCCAGCAGGTACCAAGGGGACAGTTCCTATGGCTACACCTTC
TRBD1	TRBV10-3	TRBJ2-1	NA	CAISPQGAAGNEQFF	TGTGCCATCAGTCCACAGGGGGCGGCGGGCAATGAGCAGTTCTTC
NA	TRBV6-1	TRBJ2-7	NA	CASSEALKGVQYF	TGTGCCAGCAGTGAAGCGCTGAAGGGGGTGCAGTACTTC
NA	TRBV11-2	TRBJ2-5	NA	CASSPQWGSQETQYF	TGTGCCAGCAGCCCCCAGTGGGGCTCCCAAGAGACCCAGTACTTC
TRBD1	TRBV19	TRBJ1-6	NA	CASSIDRGSNSPLHF	TGTGCCAGTAGTATCGACAGGGGGTCTAATTCACCCCTCCACTTT
TRBD2	TRBV5-4	TRBJ2-7	few	CASSLFSTSGAAYEQYF	TGTGCCAGCAGCTTGTTTTCGACTAGCGGGGCAGCATACGAGCAGTACTTC
NA	TRBV25-1	TRBJ2-7	NA	CASSDGQTNYEQYF	TGTGCCAGCAGTGACGGGCAGACTAACTACGAGCAGTACTTC
NA	TRBV6-1	TRBJ2-7	NA	CASSARPGSAREQYF	TGTGCCAGCAGTGCCCGGCCGGGGTCGGCGCGCGAGCAGTACTTC
NA	TRBV27	TRBJ1-6	once	CASSSGTNSPLHF	TGTGCCAGCAGTTCCGGGACGAATTCACCCCTCCACTTT
NA	TRBV19	TRBJ2-7	NA	CASSAAVTHNSYEQYF	TGTGCCAGTAGTGCGGCAGTTACCCACAACTCCTACGAGCAGTACTTC
NA	TRBV5-8	TRBJ1-6	NA	CASSLRGYHSPLHF	TGTGCCAGCAGCTTACGGGGGTATCATTCACCCCTCCACTTT
TRBD2	TRBV11-3	TRBJ2-3	NA	CASSLTGGTDTQYF	TGTGCCAGCAGCTTAACCGGGGGGACAGATACGCAGTATTTT
NA	TRBV11-2	TRBJ2-7	few	CASSAQQGQEQYF	TGTGCCAGCAGCGCCCAACAAGGACAGGAGCAGTACTTC
TRBD2	TRBV28	TRBJ2-1	once	CASSSGGAGNEQFF	TGTGCCAGCAGTAGCGGGGGGGCAGGGAATGAGCAGTTCTTC
NA	TRBV4-3	TRBJ2-1	few	CASSQAAVWSEQFF	TGCGCCAGCAGCCAAGCTGCAGTTTGGAGTGAGCAGTTCTTC
NA	TRBV7-9	TRBJ1-1	NA	CASSSRGNTEAFF	TGTGCCAGCAGCTCCAGGGGGAACACTGAAGCTTTCTTT
NA	TRBV6-1	TRBJ1-1	NA	CASSKTGHGTEAFF	TGTGCCAGCAGTAAGACAGGCCATGGCACTGAAGCTTTCTTT
TRBD1	TRBV9	TRBJ1-2	NA	CASSVGPGTALGYTF	TGTGCCAGCAGCGTAGGTCCCGGGACAGCCCTTGGCTACACCTTC
NA	TRBV19	TRBJ1-1	NA	CASRGNRVLRTEAFF	TGTGCCAGTAGGGGGAACAGGGTTCTGAGGACTGAAGCTTTCTTT
NA	TRBV6-1	TRBJ2-1	NA	CASSYNEQFF	TGTGCCAGCAGCTACAATGAGCAGTTCTTC
NA	TRBV4-2	TRBJ1-2	NA	CASSQDWGNFGYTF	TGTGCCAGCAGCCAAGATTGGGGGAACTTTGGCTACACCTTC
TRBD1	TRBV10-3	TRBJ2-1	NA	CAISDEDRGNEQFF	TGTGCCATCAGTGATGAGGACAGGGGGAATGAGCAGTTCTTC